These 19 T cell receptor beta chains were sequenced from one sample in a study of T-cell memory formation after mild COVID-19 (dated by TCRdb to about 2021). Library creation used 5' RACE. For sequencing, an Illumina NovaSeq 6000 was employed. The public reads were run again by TCRdb, first through fastp at Q25 and then through MiXCR, and only productive beta chains were kept. A single entry per CDR3 protein holds the most common genes and DNA from its merged rows. The sample contains approximately 400,000 distinct CDR3 sequences, 24% of them found a single time. Around 9.5% of the sample is in the top ten clones. Sequencing input: PBMCs or a T cell subset sorted from them (not recorded which). Receptor source: an adult woman who had mild COVID-19 (a few samples of this study predate the infection). The sample titles of this study are shuffled in the database, so cell type and time point are left out; the donor was told from shared clones.

The chain recombines TRBV27 with TRBJ1-2; no definite D call. Germline CDR1 MNHEY, CDR2 SMNVEV (reference sequence). With 1 base removed from V and 2 bases from J, the gap between germline ends came to 11 bases. The CDR3 is 15 amino acids. The DNA for the CDR3 is TGTGCCAGCAGTTTATGGGGAGGCCAAAACTATGGCTACACCTTC. Translating gives CASSLWGGQNYGYTF.

This clonotype came up a few times. The V call is TRBV11-3, the J call TRBJ2-2; tentative D call: TRBD2 (5 bases). CDR3 length equals 13 residues. Germline-derived CDR1 and CDR2 are SGHNT and YENEEA. Trimming cost V 9 bases and J 2 bases, with 10 bases left between them. The CDR3 region has the DNA TGTGCCAGTTACACGGGAAACACCGGGGAGCTGTTTTTT. It specifies CASYTGNTGELFF.

This clonotype appeared a few times. The J gene is TRBJ1-3, the V gene TRBV11-2; 7 bases align to TRBD1. With 5 bases clipped from V and 0 bases from J, the junction kept 4 bases outside the gene matches. Germline CDR1 and CDR2: SGHAT and FQNNGV. This CDR3 contains 15 residues. The CDR3 nucleotides are TGTGCCAGCAGCGCCCAGGGGGGCTCTGGAAACACCATATATTTT. Amino acid sequence: CASSAQGGSGNTIYF.

This chain connects TRBV25-1 to TRBJ1-1, with no clear D. Germline V CDR1 and CDR2: MGHDK, SYGVNS. The CDR3 runs 11 residues. Trimming removed 4 bases from V and 8 bases from J, with 8 bases in between. The chain's CDR3 is CASSGIAEAFF. DNA for the CDR3: TGTGCCAGCAGTGGAATAGCCGAAGCTTTCTTT.

This clonotype was detected a few times. The chain employs TRBV7-9 and TRBJ2-3; 8 nucleotides line up with TRBD2. From germline, CDR1 is SEHNR and CDR2 FQNEAQ (reference sequence). This CDR3 spans 16 amino acids. The V gene end was trimmed by 5 bases and the J gene end by 0 bases; junction bases not matched to a gene: 7. The CDR3 region is CASSTGQRGSTDTQYF. The CDR3 region has the DNA TGTGCCAGCAGCACAGGGCAGCGGGGGAGCACAGATACGCAGTATTTT.

This clonotype was seen repeatedly, ten times or more. The J gene is TRBJ2-3, the V gene TRBV20-1, with a weak D call TRBD2 (6 bases). This CDR3 has 14 residues. Trimming shortened V by 5 bases and J by 0 bases, and 12 bases separated the two germline ends. From germline, CDR1 is DFQATT and CDR2 SNEGSKA (reference sequence). The CDR3 protein is CSAGSGDSTDTQYF. Written as DNA, the CDR3 is TGCAGTGCTGGGTCGGGGGATAGCACAGATACGCAGTATTTT.

This clonotype was seen a handful of times. The V call is TRBV5-4, the J call TRBJ2-1; 9 nucleotides match TRBD2. This CDR3 is 16 amino acids long. Looked up from germline, CDR1 is SGHNT and CDR2 is YYREEE (reference sequence). The V gene end was trimmed by 0 bases and the J gene end by 8 bases; junction bases not matched to a gene: 9. CDR3 protein: CASSLASSGGNYEQFF. Here the CDR3 DNA reads TGTGCCAGCAGCTTGGCCAGTAGCGGGGGTAACTATGAGCAGTTCTTC.

This clonotype was observed once. The J gene is TRBJ1-3, the V gene TRBV7-9; D is unresolved. Germline V gene sequence: CDR1 SEHNR, CDR2 FQNEAQ (reference sequence). This CDR3 contains 15 residues. V was trimmed by 4 bases and J by 4 bases, leaving 14 bases between them. The CDR3 nucleotides read TGTGCCAGCAGCTGGGCGGCCGGGTCAGGAAACACCATATATTTT. This encodes CASSWAAGSGNTIYF.

This chain links TRBV12-3 or TRBV12-4 with TRBJ2-1; 12 positions match TRBD2. CDR3 length: 15 residues. J gave up 6 bases and V 6 bases, and 6 bases lay outside the gene matches. The CDR3 region has the DNA TGTGCCAGCAGGAGACTAGCGGGAGAACGCAATGAGCAGTTCTTC. This encodes CASRRLAGERNEQFF.

The table lists this clonotype with a few counts. The chain links TRBV7-9 to TRBJ2-5; D unclear. This CDR3 is built from 15 residues. Germline V CDR1 and CDR2: SEHNR, FQNEAQ (reference sequence). Between the trimmed V and J ends, which lost 2 bases and 2 bases, there was a span of 12 bases. The CDR3 reads CASSLSVGNQETQYF. Here the CDR3 DNA reads TGTGCCAGCAGCTTATCCGTAGGGAATCAAGAGACCCAGTACTTC.

This clonotype was recorded at least ten times. Sequence at one end of the junction differs from germline and may be a read error. The chain links TRBV5-1 to TRBJ2-7; TRBD2 matches 9 bases. The CDR3 spans 15 residues. The germline gives CDR1 SGHRS, CDR2 YFSETQ. As DNA, the CDR3 is TGTGCCAGCAGCCGTAGCGGGGGAACTTCCTACGAGCAGTACTTC. Translating gives CASSRSGGTSYEQYF.

The chain employs TRBV7-9 and TRBJ2-1; D is unclear. Per the germline V gene, CDR1 is SEHNR and CDR2 is FQNEAQ (reference sequence). V lost 8 bases to trimming and J lost 5 bases, with 13 bases between them. The CDR3 sequence is 13 residues long. The CDR3 coding sequence is TGTGCCAGCCGCTACCGATCCGACAATGAGCAGTTCTTC. It codes for CASRYRSDNEQFF. The complete variable domain, with remaining parts taken from reference TRBV7-9 and TRBJ2-1, reads DTGVSQNPRHKITKRGQNVTFRCDPISEHNRLYWYRQTLGQGPEFLTYFQNEAQLEKSRLLSDRFSAERPKGSFSTLEIQRTEQGDSAMYLCASRYRSDNEQFFGPGTRLTVL.

V usage is TRBV20-1 and J usage is TRBJ2-1, with TRBD2 matching 12 bases. Germline V lookup: CDR1 DFQATT, CDR2 SNEGSKA (reference sequence). CDR3 length: 18 residues. The ends lost 1 base at V and 0 bases at J; junction bases unmatched: 7. The CDR3 nucleotides read TGCAGTGCTAGAGGACTAGCGGGAGTTCCCCTCTCCTACAATGAGCAGTTCTTC. It encodes CSARGLAGVPLSYNEQFF.

The CDR3 coding sequence is TGTGCCAGCAGCTTAGAAATCGGGACAGGGAGTGAAAAACTGTTTTTT. Translated: CASSLEIGTGSEKLFF. The chain carries TRBV7-9 and TRBJ1-4; 9 nucleotides align to TRBD1. There are 16 residues in the CDR3. With V trimmed by 1 base and J by 7 bases, 7 bases remained unmatched. CDR1 is SEHNR and CDR2 is FQNEAQ in the germline V gene (reference sequence).

V usage is TRBV6-1 and J usage is TRBJ2-4; D possibly corresponds to TRBD2 (6 bases). V was clipped by 5 bases and J by 7 bases, with 18 bases between them. Looked up from germline, CDR1 is MNHNS and CDR2 is SASEGT. This CDR3 has 15 amino acids. The CDR3 here is CASSPVGGRGNIQYF. DNA of the CDR3: TGTGCCAGCAGTCCTGTCGGAGGCCGGGGGAACATTCAGTACTTC.

The J gene is TRBJ1-1, the V gene TRBV30; D remains unclear. The length of the CDR3 is 11 residues. V was shortened by 3 bases and J by 1 base, with 3 bases between the two germline ends. Germline assignment: CDR1 GTSNPN and CDR2 SVGIG (reference sequence). CDR3 amino acids: CAWSKNTEAFF. The CDR3 DNA follows: TGTGCCTGGAGCAAGAACACTGAAGCTTTCTTT. Using reference TRBV30 and TRBJ1-1 for the parts outside the CDR3, the full variable domain is SQTIHQWPATLVQPVGSPLSLECTVEGTSNPNLYWYRQAAGRGLQLLFYSVGIGQISSEVPQNLSASRPQDRQFILSSKKLLLSDSGFYLCAWSKNTEAFFGQGTRLTVV.

V and J are TRBV29-1 and TRBJ1-1; no firm D call. CDR1 and CDR2 from the germline V gene are SQVTM and ANQGSEA. The CDR3 totals 13 residues. Trimming took 5 bases from V and 0 from J, leaving 10 bases between them. CDR3 region: CSVLLRLNTEAFF. CDR3 nucleotides: TGCAGCGTTCTCCTCCGCCTGAACACTGAAGCTTTCTTT.

This clonotype was found a few times. The chain recombines TRBV13 with TRBJ1-1; 7 nucleotides match TRBD1. The germline V gene has CDR1 PRHDT and CDR2 FYEKMQ (reference sequence). This CDR3 region has 12 residues. The V gene end was trimmed by 9 bases and the J gene end by 8 bases; junction bases not matched to a gene: 9. The DNA for the CDR3 is TGTGCCAGTACCGACAGGGCTGAGGAAGCTTTCTTT. The encoded protein is CASTDRAEEAFF.

This clonotype has more than one count but fewer than ten. The chain is built from TRBV11-2 and TRBJ2-3, with 7 bases identical to TRBD2. This CDR3 spans 15 amino acids. The junction had 11 bases not matched to a gene; V was cut back by 5 bases and J by 6 bases. Germline loops: CDR1 SGHAT, CDR2 FQNNGV. The CDR3 nucleotides are TGTGCCAGCAGCCCCGCGGGGCGGGGGTTTGATACGCAGTATTTT. This encodes CASSPAGRGFDTQYF.